The 30 T cell receptor beta chains below all came from one sample that was sequenced in a study of blood T cell repertoires in COVID-19 (dated by TCRdb to 2018 to 2020). Library creation used the immunoSEQ multiplex PCR assay. Entries here come from immuneACCESS through TCRdb and include only in-frame sequences with V and J called. Some clones fail to appear in such tables; in the studies checked, an unresolved V gene covers under half of the shortfall, and the cause of the remainder is unknown. The sample data list 350,000 or so clones, and roughly 90% of these were observed just once. The ten most abundant clones make up under 1.2% of the sample. The sequenced sample was PBMCs or T cells enriched from blood (not recorded which). The source of these receptors is a woman between 25 and 40 years old who had been exposed to COVID-19.

The chain has TRBV29-1 and TRBJ1-2, with D maybe TRBD1 (5 bases). Germline-derived CDR1 and CDR2 are SQVTM and ANQGSEA. V was clipped by 7 bases and J by 1 base, with 13 bases between them. This CDR3 spans 13 amino acids. The CDR3 loop is CSGGEQVNYGYTF. CDR3 DNA sequence: TGCAGCGGCGGCGAACAGGTTAACTATGGCTACACCTTC.

In DNA, the CDR3 is TGTGCCAGCAGTTTACGGGTGGCAGGGGATCAGCCCCAGCATTTT. Translation gives CASSLRVAGDQPQHF. V and J are TRBV28 and TRBJ1-5, with D possibly TRBD1 on 6 matching bases. V shed 2 bases and J shed 5 bases, with 13 bases lying between them. The germline CDR1 and CDR2 sequences are MDHEN and SYDVKM. CDR3 length: 15 residues. Looking up the rest from reference TRBV28 and TRBJ1-5 gives the full variable domain: DVKVTQSSRYLVKRTGEKVFLECVQDMDHENMFWYRQDPGLGLRLIYFSYDVKMKEKGDIPEGYSVSREKKERFSLILESASTNQTSMYLCASSLRVAGDQPQHFGDGTRLSIL.

The V gene is TRBV7-6, the J gene TRBJ2-7, with 13 nucleotides matching TRBD2. Germline CDR1 and CDR2: SGHVS and FNYEAQ. The CDR3 is 16 residues long. V shed 3 bases, J shed 5 bases, and the junction held 7 bases outside the gene matches. In DNA form, the CDR3 reads TGTGCCAGCAGCTTTGGGACTAGCGGGACTTTGAACGAGCAGTACTTC. This codes for CASSFGTSGTLNEQYF.

This CDR3 is CASRTGLRDNEQFF. CDR3 sequence (DNA): TGTGCCAGCAGGACAGGGCTTAGGGATAATGAGCAGTTCTTC. This rearrangement joins TRBV4-2 to TRBJ2-1, with 7 bases that match TRBD1. V was clipped by 6 bases and J by 7 bases; unmatched bases: 9. The CDR3 consists of 14 residues. Germline values: CDR1 LGHNA, CDR2 YNFKEQ.

This clone has only one observation. The J gene is TRBJ1-2, the V gene TRBV28, with 8 nucleotides matching TRBD1. The ends lost 5 bases at V and 9 bases at J; junction bases unmatched: 11. The germline CDR1 and CDR2 sequences are MDHEN and SYDVKM. The CDR3 has 14 amino acids. CDR3 bases: TGTGCCAGCAGTCAGGACAGGGCTGAGAGGAGCTACACCTTC. This translates into CASSQDRAERSYTF.

This sequence joins TRBV10-1 and TRBJ2-3, with TRBD2 identical over 14 bases. This CDR3 is 16 amino acids long. The J segment lost 4 bases and the V segment lost 5 bases, leaving 5 bases of the junction unmatched. Per germline, CDR1 WNHNN and CDR2 SYGVQD (reference sequence). CDR3 sequence reads: CASSRLAGGPADTQYF. The DNA for the CDR3 is TGCGCCAGCAGTAGACTAGCGGGAGGGCCGGCAGATACGCAGTATTTT.

This clone has just a few counts. V usage is TRBV6-5 and J usage is TRBJ1-2; D is possibly TRBD1 (5 bases). Looked up from germline, CDR1 is MNHEY and CDR2 is SVGAGI. The V and J ends lost 2 bases and 3 bases respectively, with 10 bases between them. The CDR3 has 14 residues. CDR3 in amino acids: CASSYADMDYGYTF. The CDR3 DNA follows: TGTGCCAGCAGTTACGCGGACATGGACTATGGCTACACCTTC.

The chain links TRBV13 to TRBJ2-1; TRBD2 matches at 7 bases. V trimming: 8 bases; J trimming: 6 bases; junction bases outside the gene matches: 16. CDR1 is PRHDT, CDR2 FYEKMQ, per germline (reference sequence). The CDR3 has 16 residues. The chain's CDR3 is CASRSWGSGPRNEQFF. CDR3 nucleotides: TGTGCCAGCCGGTCCTGGGGTAGCGGGCCACGCAATGAGCAGTTCTTC.

This clone was observed once. This sequence joins TRBV2 and TRBJ1-6; D is possibly TRBD1 (6 bases). This CDR3 region has 15 residues. V was pared by 10 bases and J by 9 bases, with 22 bases between. Germline V gene data show CDR1 as SNHLY and CDR2 as FYNNEI. The CDR3 DNA follows: TGTGCCACTCGACGACAGGCGACTTTGGGTTCACCCCTCCACTTT. It is translated as CATRRQATLGSPLHF.

V and J are TRBV30 and TRBJ1-2; TRBD1 is a possible D gene (6 bases). V lost 5 bases, J lost 4 bases, and 8 bases lay in between. In germline, CDR1 is GTSNPN, CDR2 SVGIG (reference sequence). The CDR3 runs to 11 residues. CDR3 residues: CAWGGPYGYTF. The CDR3 DNA follows: TGTGCCTGGGGGGGCCCCTATGGCTACACCTTC. Complete variable domain (other parts from reference TRBV30 and TRBJ1-2): SQTIHQWPATLVQPVGSPLSLECTVEGTSNPNLYWYRQAAGRGLQLLFYSVGIGQISSEVPQNLSASRPQDRQFILSSKKLLLSDSGFYLCAWGGPYGYTFGSGTRLTVV.

The chain couples TRBV6-5 to TRBJ2-7; D not certain. The germline gives CDR1 MNHEY, CDR2 SVGAGI. This CDR3 region has 16 residues. V dropped 0 bases and J dropped 0 bases, with 12 bases sitting between them. CDR3 sequence reads: CASSYSRGLVSYEQYF. For the CDR3, the DNA is TGTGCCAGCAGTTACTCGAGAGGTTTAGTCTCCTACGAGCAGTACTTC.

J is TRBJ2-2 and V is TRBV27; 8 nucleotides agree with TRBD1. The V gene end was trimmed by 10 bases and the J gene end by 4 bases; junction bases not matched to a gene: 14. This CDR3 is built from 16 residues. CDR1 and CDR2 from the germline V gene are MNHEY and SMNVEV (reference sequence). In nucleotides, the CDR3 is TGTGCCACCTTCTCCGGGACAGGCACCTTCACCGGGGAGCTGTTTTTT. Its translation: CATFSGTGTFTGELFF.

The genes are TRBV7-8 and TRBJ2-7; 12 bases line up with TRBD2. Germline assignment: CDR1 SGHVS and CDR2 FQNEAQ. V was pared by 5 bases and J by 6 bases, with 11 bases of the junction left unmatched. The CDR3 runs 16 residues. The CDR3 DNA sequence: TGTGCCAGCAGCCCGCGACCGGGACTAGCGGGTACCGAGCAGTACTTC. This gives the protein CASSPRPGLAGTEQYF.

This chain connects TRBV19 to TRBJ1-6, with a possible D match to TRBD1 (5 bases). Trimming took off 5 bases at V and 8 bases at J, with 13 bases between the two ends. The CDR3 sequence is 14 residues long. Germline V gene lookup returns CDR1 LNHDA and CDR2 SQIVND (reference sequence). CDR3: CASSPDRNDSPLHF. The CDR3 nucleotides are TGTGCCAGTAGTCCCGACAGAAACGATTCACCCCTCCACTTT.

The chain combines TRBV5-1 with TRBJ1-6; 9 bases are a match to TRBD1. Germline V lookup: CDR1 SGHRS, CDR2 YFSETQ. The ends lost 1 base at V and 7 bases at J; junction bases unmatched: 6. CDR3 size: 16 residues. This CDR3 reads CASSLLQGARNSPLHF. The CDR3 nucleotides read TGCGCCAGCAGCTTGTTACAGGGGGCAAGGAATTCACCCCTCCACTTT.

This rearrangement joins TRBV5-1 to TRBJ2-1; D possibly corresponds to TRBD2 (7 bases). The CDR3 consists of 14 residues. Germline V gene data show CDR1 as SGHRS and CDR2 as YFSETQ. With 0 bases removed from V and 7 bases from J, the gap between germline ends came to 11 bases. The CDR3 region has the DNA TGCGCCAGCAGCTTGGATGGGAGGGGGAATGAGCAGTTCTTC. Amino acids: CASSLDGRGNEQFF. Full variable domain (outside the CDR3, taken from reference TRBV5-1 and TRBJ2-1): KAGVTQTPRYLIKTRGQQVTLSCSPISGHRSVSWYQQTPGQGLQFLFEYFSETQRNKGNFPGRFSGRQFSNSRSEMNVSTLELGDSALYLCASSLDGRGNEQFFGPGTRLTVL.

The chain joins TRBV6-5 to TRBJ1-5; D might be TRBD1 (6 bases). This CDR3 is built from 16 residues. V gave up 0 bases and J gave up 3 bases, with 12 bases separating them. CDR1 and CDR2 (germline): MNHEY, SVGAGI. CDR3 sequence reads: CASSYSATGFNQPQHF. The CDR3 bases are TGTGCCAGCAGTTACTCCGCGACAGGCTTCAATCAGCCCCAGCATTTT.

This chain joins TRBV3-1 (or the pseudogene TRBV3-2) and TRBJ2-1, with 9 nucleotides matching TRBD2. The V gene's germline CDR1 is LGHDT and CDR2 YNNKEL (reference sequence). The CDR3 length is 14 residues. With 0 bases clipped from V and 10 bases from J, the junction kept 4 bases outside the gene matches. In DNA, the CDR3 is TGTGCCAGCAGCCAAGATACTAGCGGGTGGGAGCAGTTCTTC. It specifies CASSQDTSGWEQFF.

The chain joins TRBV7-2 to TRBJ2-5; no clear D gene. The CDR3 runs to 14 residues. Germline V gives CDR1 SGHTA, CDR2 FQGNSA. The V end was cut by 4 bases, the J end by 3 bases, with 12 bases between. The CDR3 is CASSSRRLEETQYF. Here the CDR3 DNA reads TGTGCCAGCAGCTCCCGGCGGCTCGAAGAGACCCAGTACTTC.

This rearrangement joins TRBV28 to TRBJ1-5; D remains ambiguous. The V end lost 2 bases, the J end lost 15 bases, and 20 bases lay between the germline ends. Germline CDR1 MDHEN, CDR2 SYDVKM. This CDR3 is 14 amino acids long. This CDR3 reads CASSLPPPSREGHF. Written as DNA, the CDR3 is TGTGCCAGCAGTTTACCACCGCCCAGCCGGGAAGGGCATTTT.

The chain employs TRBV5-5 and TRBJ1-2; TRBD1 aligns across 8 bases. J lost 8 bases, V lost 5 bases, and 5 bases had no gene match. CDR3 length equals 12 residues. Germline CDR1 reads SGHKS; CDR2 reads YYEKEE (reference sequence). The CDR3 protein is CASSGQGRGYTF. CDR3 nucleotide sequence: TGTGCCAGCAGTGGACAGGGTAGGGGCTACACCTTC.

This clone was found a few times. The chain joins TRBV9 to TRBJ2-1, with 7 bases matching TRBD2. The germline gives CDR1 SGDLS, CDR2 YYNGEE. With 0 bases clipped from V and 4 bases from J, the junction kept 4 bases outside the gene matches. This CDR3 has 15 amino acids. CDR3 protein: CASSVDSAGYNEQFF. CDR3 DNA: TGTGCCAGCAGCGTAGACTCAGCGGGGTACAATGAGCAGTTCTTC.

This clone was seen a single time. The chain carries TRBV6-5 and TRBJ2-3, with 7 bases matching TRBD1. The CDR3 runs 14 residues. Germline CDR1 reads MNHEY; CDR2 reads SVGAGI. The trim removed 6 bases at V and 0 bases at J, leaving 3 bases unmatched. The DNA for the CDR3 is TGTGCCAGCAGGGTGGACAGGAGCACAGATACGCAGTATTTT. This sequence encodes CASRVDRSTDTQYF.

J is TRBJ2-1 and V is TRBV7-3; possible D gene TRBD2, 5 bases. Trimming took 4 bases from V and 10 from J, leaving 14 bases between them. Germline V gives CDR1 SGHTA, CDR2 FQGTGA. The CDR3 consists of 13 residues. The CDR3 coding sequence is TGTGCCAGCAGCTCAAACACGAGAGGGGAGCAGTTCTTC. This encodes CASSSNTRGEQFF.

V usage is TRBV7-2 and J usage is TRBJ1-2, with 9 bases lining up with TRBD1. The V gene end was trimmed by 1 base and the J gene end by 4 bases; junction bases not matched to a gene: 4. From germline, CDR1 is SGHTA and CDR2 FQGNSA. This CDR3 has 15 residues. CDR3 protein: CASSLGDRVAYGYTF. Here the CDR3 DNA reads TGTGCCAGCAGCTTAGGGGACAGGGTTGCCTATGGCTACACCTTC.

V and J are TRBV1 and TRBJ1-2; TRBD1 reflects the table's D call only, with no check against the DNA. TRBV1 constitutes a pseudogene. The CDR3 is 15 amino acids. CDR3 nucleotides: TGCACCAGCAGCCAAGAAGGGGGCTTAGGGTATGGCTACACCTTC. Translation: CTSSQEGGLGYGYTF.

The CDR3 loop reads CASSFPGTSGSYEQYF. CDR3 sequence (DNA): TGTGCCAGCAGTTTCCCGGGGACTAGCGGCTCCTACGAGCAGTACTTC. The V call is TRBV28, the J call TRBJ2-7, with 11 bases matching TRBD2. This CDR3 contains 16 residues. Germline values: CDR1 MDHEN, CDR2 SYDVKM. The V and J ends lost 3 bases and 0 bases, in that order; junction bases with no gene match: 4.

The genes are TRBV12-3 or TRBV12-4 and TRBJ1-1, with D maybe TRBD1 (5 bases). Trimming removed 3 bases from V and 5 bases from J, with 10 bases in between. The CDR3 covers 13 residues. The CDR3 loop is CASSFGGGTEAFF. The DNA of the CDR3 is TGTGCCAGCAGTTTTGGGGGAGGGACTGAAGCTTTCTTT.

This clone was recorded only once. The CDR3, as DNA: TGTGCCAGCAGTCCGGGGACAGGGGGGAACACTGAAGCTTTCTTT. It encodes CASSPGTGGNTEAFF. V and J are TRBV28 and TRBJ1-1; 11 bases are shared with TRBD1. The ends lost 5 bases at V and 1 base at J; junction bases unmatched: 3. Germline CDR1 reads MDHEN; CDR2 reads SYDVKM. The CDR3 totals 15 residues.

Written as DNA, the CDR3 is TGTGCCAGCAGTCCCGGGGACTATAATTCACCCCTCCACTTT. This codes for CASSPGDYNSPLHF. The rearrangement joins TRBV6-5 to TRBJ1-6; D not resolved. This CDR3 has 14 residues. V dropped 5 bases and J dropped 3 bases, with 8 bases sitting between them. From germline, CDR1 is MNHEY and CDR2 SVGAGI.